A selection of T cell receptor beta chains follows, all from one sample in a study of T-cell reconstitution after alpha-beta-depleted transplantation in children. MiXCR, run by TCRdb on the PCR reads, gives a single entry per CDR3 protein. The table records about 830,000 distinct CDR3 sequences, approximately 15% of them present only once. The sample consisted of PBMCs, mostly from graft donor cells, taken 360 days after TCRalphabeta/CD19-depleted stem cell transplant. The receptors were gathered from a male patient aged 5 to 17 who had a stem cell transplant for acute lymphoblastic leukemia, so the T cells may come from the graft donor. The CDR3 runs from the conserved cysteine through the conserved F or W. A D gene is named only where the DNA matches it firmly. Size values are once, few and many counts, or a class for expanded clones, and some rows have none.

>TRBJ1-2|-|TRBV5-5|-
TGTGCCAGCAGCTATATTTTCCGGGACTTCTGGGATGGCTACACCTTC
CASSYIFRDFWDGYTF
>TRBJ1-1|-|TRBV12-3/TRBV12-4|few
TGTGCCAGCAGTTGGGTTAAGGACACTGAAGCTTTCTTT
CASSWVKDTEAFF
>TRBJ1-1|TRBD1|TRBV4-1|few
TGCGCCAGCAGCGACAGGGCAGGGGACACTGAAGCTTTCTTT
CASSDRAGDTEAFF
>TRBJ2-4|-|TRBV4-2|-
TGTGCCAGCAGCCAAGAGTACGCAGGGGCGGGAAACATTCAGTACTTC
CASSQEYAGAGNIQYF
>TRBJ1-1|-|TRBV5-6|many
TGTGCCAGTTGGGCCAGGGGCTGGTCTGAAGCTTTCTTT
CASWARGWSEAFF
>TRBJ2-3|TRBD2|TRBV29-1|once
TGCAGCGTTGGCCCCCCTCCTGCGGCGGGGGCAGATACGCAGTATTTT
CSVGPPPAAGADTQYF
>TRBJ2-1|-|TRBV3-1|few
TGTGCCAGCAGCCGCAGAGGGGTCCGGGAGAATGAGCAGTTCTTC
CASSRRGVRENEQFF
>TRBJ2-1|-|TRBV2|many
TGTGCCAGCAGTGAAGTGTGGAATGAGCAGTTCTTC
CASSEVWNEQFF
>TRBJ2-1|-|TRBV27|-
TGTGCCAGCAGTTTCGTCGGAAACAATGAGCAGTTCTTC
CASSFVGNNEQFF
>TRBJ2-2|-|TRBV12-3/TRBV12-4|few
TGTGCCAGCAGCCCGATACCCGGGGAGCTGTTTTTT
CASSPIPGELFF
>TRBJ2-1|-|TRBV20-1|-
TGCAGTGCTAGAAAGGGTGGCGGAAGCCTCTACAATGAGCAGTTCTTC
CSARKGGGSLYNEQFF
>TRBJ2-7|-|TRBV6-5|few
TGTGCCAGCAGTTACTCAGAGCGCTACGAGCAGTACTTC
CASSYSERYEQYF
>TRBJ2-1|TRBD2|TRBV5-1|-
TGCGCCCGCCCCCAGGGAGCTAGCGGCTTCTTC
CARPQGASGFF
>TRBJ1-2|-|TRBV29-1|-
TGCAGCGTTGAGGCTGAATACTATGGCTACACCTTC
CSVEAEYYGYTF
>TRBJ2-2|-|TRBV5-1|many
TGCGCCAGCAGCTTGGAGTCTTGGGTACAGTCCCCCGGGGAGCTGTTTTTT
CASSLESWVQSPGELFF
>TRBJ1-4|-|TRBV5-1|few
TGCGCCAGCAGCACTGCCCCTAATGAAAAACTGTTTTTT
CASSTAPNEKLFF
>TRBJ2-2|-|TRBV7-8|-
TGTGCCAGCAGCTTAGCCGGACAGCTCTACACCGGGGAGCTGTTTTTT
CASSLAGQLYTGELFF
>TRBJ2-2|-|TRBV30|once
TGTGCCTGGAGGGGGCAGGGATGGGGCGGGGAGCTGTTTTTT
CAWRGQGWGGELFF
>TRBJ2-1|TRBD2|TRBV11-2|many
TGTGCCAGCAGCTTAGGGCCGGGACTAGCCCCTAATGAGCAGTTCTTC
CASSLGPGLAPNEQFF
>TRBJ1-1|-|TRBV5-1|-
TGCGCCAGCAGCTCCCGCGTGTGGGGGACTGAAGCTTTCTTT
CASSSRVWGTEAFF
>TRBJ2-1|-|TRBV7-2|-
TGTGCCAGCAGCTTAGTAGGAGTCGGCTCCTACAATGAGCAGTTCTTC
CASSLVGVGSYNEQFF
>TRBJ2-3|-|TRBV25-1|few
TGTGCCAGCAGTGCGACATTGGAGTGGGTCACAGATACGCAGTATTTT
CASSATLEWVTDTQYF
>TRBJ2-7|TRBD2|TRBV6-1|-
TGTGCCAGCAGGCCCCCGGGACTAGCGGGAGTGGGGCAGTACTTC
CASRPPGLAGVGQYF
>TRBJ2-2|TRBD2|TRBV28|few
TGTGCCAGCAGTCTTCCCAGCGGGAGGGCCCTCGGCCACACCGGGGAGCTGTTTTTT
CASSLPSGRALGHTGELFF
>TRBJ2-1|TRBD2|TRBV4-1|few
TGCGCCAGCAGCTACCCGGGACTAGCGGGACCCATCTCCTACAATGAGCAGTTCTTC
CASSYPGLAGPISYNEQFF
>TRBJ2-5|-|TRBV4-1|few
TGCGCCAGCAGCCAGGGACACAAGCGCTTTCGAGAGACCCAGTACTTC
CASSQGHKRFRETQYF
>TRBJ2-7|-|TRBV4-1|-
TGCGCCAGCAGCTATAACTGGGGGGGCGAGTGGGAGCAGTACTTC
CASSYNWGGEWEQYF
>TRBJ2-7|-|TRBV2|-
TGTGCCACGGAAGGGACGTCTTTCTACGAGCAGTACTTC
CATEGTSFYEQYF
>TRBJ2-3|TRBD2|TRBV6-4|-
TGTGCCAGCAGTGACTCGGCGGGAGCGACAGATACGCAGTATTTT
CASSDSAGATDTQYF
>TRBJ2-4|-|TRBV11-2|many
TGTGCCAGCAGCTTAGGCCCGAGGGTAACGATAGCCAAAAACATTCAGTACTTC
CASSLGPRVTIAKNIQYF
>TRBJ2-3|TRBD2|TRBV7-3|-
TGTGCCAGCAGCTTTAGCGGGCCTAGCACAGATACGCAGTATTTT
CASSFSGPSTDTQYF
>TRBJ2-7|-|TRBV6-5|-
TGTGCCAGCAGTTACATTTTCCAGGGATTGTACGAGCAGTACTTC
CASSYIFQGLYEQYF
>TRBJ2-1|TRBD1|TRBV24-1|-
TGTGCCACCAGTGATAGCGGACAGGGGAGGAATGAGCAGTTCTTC
CATSDSGQGRNEQFF
>TRBJ2-1|TRBD2|TRBV7-3|few
TGTGCCAGCAGCTTAATCCCCCTCGGACTAGCGGGAGACAATGAGCAGTTCTTC
CASSLIPLGLAGDNEQFF
>TRBJ2-7|-|TRBV6-5|-
TGTGCCAGCAGTTACTCCGGGGTTTCCCCCTTTATAGAGCAGTACTTC
CASSYSGVSPFIEQYF
>TRBJ2-1|-|TRBV6-5|few
TGTGCCAGCAGTATACAGGTCCCTCCTCTCCCGGGACTCCTAATTGCGTTCTTC
CASSIQVPPLPGLLIAFF
>TRBJ2-7|TRBD2|TRBV20-1|few
TGCAGTGCTAGACGACTAGCGGGGGGAGTCTACGAGCAGTACTTC
CSARRLAGGVYEQYF